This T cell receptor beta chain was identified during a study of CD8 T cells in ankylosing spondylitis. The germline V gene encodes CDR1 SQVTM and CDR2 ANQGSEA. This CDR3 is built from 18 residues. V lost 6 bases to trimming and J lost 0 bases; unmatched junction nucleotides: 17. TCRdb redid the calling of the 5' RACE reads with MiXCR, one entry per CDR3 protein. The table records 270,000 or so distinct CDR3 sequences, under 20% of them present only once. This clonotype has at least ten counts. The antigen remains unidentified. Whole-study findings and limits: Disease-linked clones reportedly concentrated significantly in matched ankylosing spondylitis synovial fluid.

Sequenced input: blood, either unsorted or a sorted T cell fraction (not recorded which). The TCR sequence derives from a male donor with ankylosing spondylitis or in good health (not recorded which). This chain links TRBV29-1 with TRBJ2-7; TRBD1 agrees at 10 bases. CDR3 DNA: TGCAGCGTGGGACCCGGGACAGGGGCCGCAAGAAGCTCCTACGAGCAGTACTTC. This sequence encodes CSVGPGTGAARSSYEQYF.